Each of the 32 T cell receptor beta chains below was sequenced from the same sample in a study of T cells after yellow fever vaccination. TCRdb analysed the 5' RACE reads with MiXCR anew, one entry per CDR3 protein. The sample lists around 70,000 distinct CDR3 sequences; around 7% were seen once. This specimen was CD8+ T cells sorted from PBMCs, taken 5 to 6 days after the first yellow fever vaccination. These TCRs come from a man aged 18 to 29 who received the YFV17D yellow fever vaccine.

This clonotype was seen at least ten times. Here the CDR3 DNA reads TGTGCCAGCAGTTTAGTGGGGCTAGCGGGGCGACCGGGCAAAAACATTCAGTACTTC. Encoded protein: CASSLVGLAGRPGKNIQYF. The chain is built from TRBV27 and TRBJ2-4, with 9 bases that match TRBD2. The germline gives CDR1 MNHEY, CDR2 SMNVEV (reference sequence). J was trimmed by 3 bases and V by 2 bases; bases with no gene match: 14. CDR3 size: 19 residues.

The rearrangement links TRBV1 to TRBJ1-1. TRBV1 is labeled a pseudogene. The CDR3 sequence is 14 residues long. CDR3 sequence: CTSSPRYVNTEAFF. In DNA form, the CDR3 reads TGCACCAGCAGCCCAAGGTATGTGAACACTGAAGCTTTCTTT.

This clonotype was counted at least ten times. This chain uses TRBV7-8 with TRBJ2-5; D is possibly TRBD1 or TRBD2 (5 bases each). V was clipped by 0 bases and J by 5 bases, with 13 bases between them. The CDR3 runs 15 residues. The V gene's germline CDR1 is SGHVS and CDR2 FQNEAQ. CDR3 bases: TGTGCCAGCAGCTTAGCACTTGGGGGTCGCGAGACCCAGTACTTC. The encoded protein is CASSLALGGRETQYF.

The genes are TRBV5-1 and TRBJ1-2; unclear D gene. Trimming cost V 1 base and J 0 bases, with 10 bases left between them. The germline CDR1 and CDR2 sequences are SGHRS and YFSETQ. This CDR3 has 15 amino acids. CDR3 amino acids: CASSLRGPANYGYTF. The CDR3 coding sequence is TGCGCCAGCAGCTTGAGAGGTCCCGCTAACTATGGCTACACCTTC.

This clonotype showed up many times. The chain uses TRBV4-3 and TRBJ2-1; TRBD2 might be the D (5 bases). With 0 bases removed from V and 5 bases from J, the gap between germline ends came to 8 bases. The CDR3 runs to 14 residues. Germline V lookup: CDR1 LGHNA, CDR2 YSLEER. CDR3 loop: CASSQDSGDNEQFF. As DNA, the CDR3 is TGCGCCAGCAGCCAAGATTCCGGGGACAATGAGCAGTTCTTC.

J is TRBJ2-1 and V is TRBV20-1; D might be TRBD1 or TRBD2, each matching 6 bases. V dropped 1 base and J dropped 6 bases, with 16 bases sitting between them. The CDR3 runs to 15 residues. Germline-derived CDR1 and CDR2 are DFQATT and SNEGSKA (reference sequence). CDR3 in DNA: TGCAGTGCTAGAGCCTTAGGACGGGGGCCCAATGAGCAGTTCTTC. This codes for CSARALGRGPNEQFF.

Ten or more counts support this clonotype. This chain links TRBV7-2 with TRBJ1-1; 7 bases fit TRBD1. The CDR3 has 15 residues. The trim removed 7 bases at V and 1 base at J, leaving 9 bases unmatched. The V gene's germline CDR1 is SGHTA and CDR2 FQGNSA. Written as DNA, the CDR3 is TGTGCCAGCACCTTTCCGACAGGGTCGAACACTGAAGCTTTCTTT. Its protein is CASTFPTGSNTEAFF.

This clonotype was picked up a small number of times. This sequence joins TRBV5-6 and TRBJ2-5; D uncertain. V lost 4 bases and J lost 3, with 19 bases in between. CDR1 is SGHDT and CDR2 is YYEEEE in the germline V gene. The CDR3 runs to 16 residues. CDR3 protein: CASSIYDNPQEETQYF. The CDR3 DNA reads as TGTGCCAGCAGCATATACGACAATCCCCAGGAAGAGACCCAGTACTTC.

This clonotype was seen a few times. J is TRBJ1-2 and V is TRBV7-2, with D maybe TRBD1 (6 bases). Deletions cut 1 base from V and 4 bases from J, with 13 bases between. CDR1 is SGHTA and CDR2 is FQGNSA in the germline V gene. This CDR3 is 15 amino acids long. The CDR3 bases are TGTGCCAGCAGCTTAGACACAGGGATTGCCTATGGCTACACCTTC. Residues: CASSLDTGIAYGYTF.

This clonotype was recorded a few times. V usage is TRBV5-5 and J usage is TRBJ2-2; the match to TRBD1 covers 9 bases. Germline V CDR1 and CDR2: SGHKS, YYEKEE (reference sequence). The CDR3 spans 14 residues. V dropped 4 bases and J dropped 7; count of bases not matched to a gene: 5. CDR3 nucleotides: TGTGCCAGCAGCCCGGGGACAGGGTACGGGGAGCTGTTTTTT. Protein product: CASSPGTGYGELFF.

V is TRBV27 and J is TRBJ1-1; D is unclear. Trimming cost V 8 bases and J 6 bases, with 19 bases left between them. This CDR3 spans 14 amino acids. CDR1 MNHEY and CDR2 SMNVEV come from the germline V gene (reference sequence). CDR3 nucleotides: TGTGCCAGCCGGTTGAGCCTAGAGCTTGCTGAAGCTTTCTTT. Translating it yields CASRLSLELAEAFF.

This clonotype was recorded at least ten times. The V and J genes are TRBV12-3 or TRBV12-4 and TRBJ2-5; D remains unclear. The V end lost 6 bases, the J end lost 5 bases, and 13 bases lay between the germline ends. The CDR3 runs 13 residues. The DNA of the CDR3 is TGTGCCAGCAGCTGGGATCTCGGGGAGACCCAGTACTTC. Translated, it gives CASSWDLGETQYF.

A few counts support this clonotype. The gene calls are TRBV12-3 or TRBV12-4 and TRBJ2-5, with D unclear. The CDR3 extends over 13 amino acids. Trimming stripped 3 bases from V and 3 bases from J, with 8 bases between. This CDR3 is CASSFTRKETQYF. CDR3 coding DNA: TGTGCCAGCAGTTTCACACGTAAAGAGACCCAGTACTTC.

V gene TRBV18 combines with J gene TRBJ2-7; 7 nucleotides agree with TRBD1. Germline V gives CDR1 KGHSH, CDR2 LQKENI. The CDR3 sequence is 14 residues long. J gave up 5 bases and V 1 base, and 5 bases lay outside the gene matches. CDR3 in DNA: TGTGCCAGCTCACCACTGGCAGGGGGAGACGAGCAGTACTTC. Protein sequence: CASSPLAGGDEQYF.

This clonotype came up many times. V and J are TRBV7-9 and TRBJ2-1; a weak D match, TRBD2 (5 bases). Trimming cost V 5 bases and J 1 base, with 12 bases left between them. CDR1 is SEHNR, CDR2 FQNEAQ, per germline (reference sequence). This CDR3 has 15 amino acids. The CDR3 DNA sequence: TGTGCCAGCAGCCCCCGGGAAGGGTCCTACAATGAGCAGTTCTTC. Translating gives CASSPREGSYNEQFF.

This clonotype was recorded a few times. The chain employs TRBV4-1 and TRBJ1-1, with 8 bases lining up with TRBD1. Trimming cost V 1 base and J 4 bases; bases outside gene matches: 11. The germline V gene has CDR1 MGHRA and CDR2 YSYEKL. This CDR3 has 17 amino acids. CDR3 in DNA: TGCGCCAGCAGCCAAGCTCCTCCCAGGGGGCGTAGCACTGAAGCTTTCTTT. Its protein product is CASSQAPPRGRSTEAFF.

The table lists this clonotype with many counts. The chain couples TRBV13 to TRBJ2-2; maybe TRBD2 (6 bases). The V end was cut by 3 bases, the J end by 1 base, with 9 bases between. The CDR3 has 15 amino acids. Germline V gene lookup returns CDR1 PRHDT and CDR2 FYEKMQ (reference sequence). The CDR3 is CASSFGGMNTGELFF. CDR3 DNA sequence: TGTGCCAGCAGCTTTGGGGGGATGAACACCGGGGAGCTGTTTTTT.

This clonotype was picked up many times. The chain uses TRBV7-9 and TRBJ2-1, with 12 bases fitting TRBD2. CDR3 size: 14 residues. Germline V gives CDR1 SEHNR, CDR2 FQNEAQ (reference sequence). V shed 3 bases and J 10 bases; nucleotides not matched to a gene: 4. The DNA for the CDR3 is TGTGCCAGCAGCTTGTCTAGCGGGGGGGCCGAGCAGTTCTTC. Translation: CASSLSSGGAEQFF.

In this sample, this clonotype turned up many times. The chain links TRBV21-1 to TRBJ2-5; TRBD1 is the table's D call and was not checked against the DNA. TRBV21-1 is assigned pseudogene status. This CDR3 is 17 amino acids long. The CDR3 reads CASSSRGPGEPWETQYF. CDR3 bases: TGTGCCAGCAGCTCCAGGGGTCCGGGGGAGCCGTGGGAGACCCAGTACTTC.

CDR3 amino acids: CAISGPFRDRAPDTQYF. In nucleotides, the CDR3 is TGTGCCATCAGTGGGCCCTTCCGGGACAGGGCCCCAGATACGCAGTATTTT. The V call is TRBV10-3, the J call TRBJ2-3; 9 nucleotides line up with TRBD1. The CDR3 runs to 17 residues. V shed 4 bases, J shed 4 bases, and the junction held 12 bases outside the gene matches. CDR1 ENHRY and CDR2 SYGVKD come from the germline V gene.

This clonotype was detected ten times or more. DNA for the CDR3: TGCGCCAGCAGCCAGGGACGTCCTACCTACGAGCAGTACTTC. Encoded protein: CASSQGRPTYEQYF. V and J are TRBV4-1 and TRBJ2-7; either TRBD1 or TRBD2 may fit D (5 bases each). The V end was cut by 3 bases, the J end by 2 bases, with 11 bases between. The CDR3 extends over 14 amino acids. The germline V gene encodes CDR1 MGHRA and CDR2 YSYEKL.

This clonotype was observed at least ten times. V and J are TRBV9 and TRBJ2-5; TRBD2 might be the D (5 bases). Trimming left V 4 bases short and J 4 bases short, with 11 bases between. The length of the CDR3 is 13 residues. Germline loops: CDR1 SGDLS, CDR2 YYNGEE. In DNA form, the CDR3 reads TGTGCCAGCAGCCCCGGAGGACGAGAGACCCAGTACTTC. Translating it yields CASSPGGRETQYF.

This clonotype appeared many times. V and J are TRBV11-2 and TRBJ2-1; TRBD2 matches at 8 bases. Germline-derived CDR1 and CDR2 are SGHAT and FQNNGV. The ends lost 1 base at V and 9 bases at J; junction bases unmatched: 11. CDR3 size: 16 residues. The CDR3 reads CASSLAVASGWGEQFF. The CDR3, as DNA: TGTGCCAGCAGCTTAGCAGTGGCTAGCGGGTGGGGTGAGCAGTTCTTC.

The chain joins TRBV4-3 to TRBJ1-3, with D perhaps TRBD1 (5 bases). Trimming cost V 1 base and J 0 bases, with 16 bases left between them. CDR3 length: 18 residues. The germline CDR1 and CDR2 sequences are LGHNA and YSLEER. This CDR3 reads CASSQGLRGPTSGNTIYF. The CDR3 region has the DNA TGCGCCAGCAGCCAAGGGCTTAGGGGTCCTACCTCTGGAAACACCATATATTTT.

The rearrangement uses TRBV3-1 and TRBJ1-2, with D maybe TRBD1 (5 bases). V lost 10 bases and J 0 bases, leaving 18 bases between the germline ends. The germline V gene has CDR1 LGHDT and CDR2 YNNKEL (reference sequence). The length of the CDR3 is 15 residues. As DNA, the CDR3 is TGTGCCACCTGCCATACAGGATCAGCTAACTATGGCTACACCTTC. This encodes CATCHTGSANYGYTF.

In this sample, this clonotype turned up many times. V usage is TRBV4-2 and J usage is TRBJ2-1, with 10 bases identical to TRBD2. Germline CDR1 reads LGHNA; CDR2 reads YNFKEQ. Trimming took 0 bases from V and 9 from J; bases not matched to a gene: 8. CDR3 length equals 16 residues. In nucleotides, the CDR3 is TGTGCCAGCAGCCAAGATTCGAGCGGGGGGGCCAGTGAGCAGTTCTTC. It encodes CASSQDSSGGASEQFF.

This clonotype showed up many times. The chain recombines TRBV6-1 with TRBJ1-2; 9 bases agree with TRBD1. The CDR3 has 14 amino acids. Germline V gene sequence: CDR1 MNHNS, CDR2 SASEGT. J was trimmed by 4 bases and V by 8 bases; bases with no gene match: 8. The CDR3 DNA reads as TGTGCCAGCCATCCGACAGGGGGGATCTATGGCTACACCTTC. It encodes CASHPTGGIYGYTF.

This clonotype was recorded many times. The chain has TRBV6-5 and TRBJ2-7; D not resolved. The germline V and J ends were trimmed by 3 bases and 6 bases, with 6 bases remaining between them. Germline assignment: CDR1 MNHEY and CDR2 SVGAGI. The CDR3 sequence is 11 residues long. CDR3 DNA sequence: TGTGCCAGCAGTTATGGACCCGAGCAGTACTTC. Encoded protein: CASSYGPEQYF.

This clonotype was counted between two and nine times. The chain uses TRBV12-3 or TRBV12-4 and TRBJ1-1; D remains unclear. The CDR3 is 10 amino acids. The V and J ends lost 8 bases and 5 bases respectively, with 6 bases between them. The CDR3, as DNA: TGTGCCAGCCGGGAGACTGAAGCTTTCTTT. Its protein product is CASRETEAFF.

Only a few counts were recorded for this clonotype. The chain is built from TRBV7-9 and TRBJ2-5; D not certain. The CDR3 loop spans 17 amino acids. In germline, CDR1 is SEHNR, CDR2 FQNEAQ (reference sequence). Trimming removed 5 bases at V and 3 bases at J, with 22 bases between. CDR3 protein: CASSPYFPPDGEETQYF. The CDR3 nucleotides are TGTGCCAGCAGCCCCTATTTCCCCCCGGATGGCGAAGAGACCCAGTACTTC.

As DNA, the CDR3 is TGTGCCAGCAGACGGGGCTTGGCCTACGAGCAGTACTTC. Encoded protein: CASRRGLAYEQYF. J is TRBJ2-7 and V is TRBV6-1; the D gene could be TRBD1 or TRBD2 (5 bases each). This CDR3 spans 13 amino acids. CDR1 MNHNS and CDR2 SASEGT come from the germline V gene. Trimming pared 6 bases from V and 2 bases from J, leaving 11 bases between.

This clonotype appeared a few times. This chain joins TRBV6-5 and TRBJ2-1, with 10 bases aligning to TRBD1. The junction had 5 bases not matched to a gene; V was cut back by 4 bases and J by 8 bases. Germline V lookup: CDR1 MNHEY, CDR2 SVGAGI. The CDR3 sequence is 14 residues long. The CDR3 loop is CASSWDRGIDEQFF. CDR3 DNA sequence: TGTGCCAGCAGTTGGGACAGGGGAATCGATGAGCAGTTCTTC.